These 21 T cell receptor beta chains came from one sample sequenced in a study of T cell repertoires in cytomegalovirus infection. In TCRdb, the reads were re-called with MiXCR into one record per CDR3 protein. The sample lists about 180,000 distinct CDR3 sequences; over 13% were seen once. Sequencing was carried out using PBMCs. The receptors come from a human donor in good health (CMV status not recorded). Some clones in this sample may be carry-over from other donors' samples.

The V gene is TRBV11-2, the J gene TRBJ2-7; D assignment may be TRBD1 or TRBD2 (5 bases each). Germline CDR1 reads SGHAT; CDR2 reads FQNNGV. Deletions cut 8 bases from V and 4 bases from J, with 15 bases between. The CDR3 consists of 13 residues. The CDR3 DNA reads as TGTGCCAGCGCGAGAGGGGCATTATACGAGCAGTACTTC. The encoded protein is CASARGALYEQYF.

This clonotype was seen repeatedly, ten times or more. This chain joins TRBV7-9 and TRBJ1-5; 7 positions agree with TRBD1. This CDR3 has 15 amino acids. Trimming at V came to 4 bases and at J to 5 bases, leaving 8 bases not matched to a gene. Germline assignment: CDR1 SEHNR and CDR2 FQNEAQ (reference sequence). This CDR3 is CASSSDREVHQPQHF. As DNA, the CDR3 is TGTGCCAGCAGCTCAGACAGGGAGGTTCATCAGCCCCAGCATTTT. The complete variable domain, with remaining parts taken from reference TRBV7-9 and TRBJ1-5, reads DTGVSQNPRHKITKRGQNVTFRCDPISEHNRLYWYRQTLGQGPEFLTYFQNEAQLEKSRLLSDRFSAERPKGSFSTLEIQRTEQGDSAMYLCASSSDREVHQPQHFGDGTRLSIL.

The genes are TRBV5-4 and TRBJ1-5, with D uncertain. Germline V gene sequence: CDR1 SGHNT, CDR2 YYREEE (reference sequence). This CDR3 has 15 amino acids. The V end was cut by 0 bases, the J end by 0 bases, with 7 bases between. CDR3 in amino acids: CASSLVPDSNQPQHF. In DNA form, the CDR3 reads TGTGCCAGCAGCTTGGTTCCGGATAGCAATCAGCCCCAGCATTTT.

The gene calls are TRBV20-1 and TRBJ1-2, with 8 bases that match TRBD1. The J segment lost 7 bases and the V segment lost 7 bases, leaving 5 bases of the junction unmatched. The CDR3 extends over 11 amino acids. Germline V gene lookup returns CDR1 DFQATT and CDR2 SNEGSKA (reference sequence). The CDR3 protein is CSVDRGGGYTF. The CDR3 bases are TGCAGTGTCGACAGGGGAGGTGGCTACACCTTC.

This chain joins TRBV6-5 and TRBJ2-1; D is undetermined. V was trimmed by 2 bases and J by 4 bases, leaving 6 bases between them. From germline, CDR1 is MNHEY and CDR2 SVGAGI. The CDR3 spans 13 residues. CDR3 sequence: CASSYMAYNEQFF. CDR3 coding DNA: TGTGCCAGCAGTTACATGGCTTACAATGAGCAGTTCTTC.

This clonotype was seen ten or more times. The J gene is TRBJ2-1, the V gene TRBV11-3, with TRBD1 as a possible D gene (7 bases). This CDR3 has 15 residues. V shed 0 bases and J shed 8 bases, with 14 bases lying between them. Looked up from germline, CDR1 is SGHNT and CDR2 is YENEEA. CDR3 sequence (DNA): TGTGCCAGCAGCTTAGATGGCTCCAGGGGGGATGAGCAGTTCTTC. Its protein product is CASSLDGSRGDEQFF.

This clonotype has only a few counts. The gene calls are TRBV6-5 and TRBJ2-7, with D uncertain. CDR3 size: 12 residues. V gave up 10 bases and J gave up 6 bases, with 16 bases separating them. The germline gives CDR1 MNHEY, CDR2 SVGAGI. CDR3 nucleotide sequence: TGTGCCACCCACCGGAAGGTCGGCGAGCAGTACTTC. It translates to CATHRKVGEQYF.

This clonotype was picked up many times. This rearrangement joins TRBV7-8 to TRBJ2-2, with D unclear. Trimming took 1 base from V and 3 from J, leaving 9 bases between them. In germline, CDR1 is SGHVS, CDR2 FQNEAQ. CDR3 length: 15 amino acids. CDR3 nucleotides: TGTGCCAGCAGCTTAGTCCACGAATACACCGGGGAGCTGTTTTTT. It codes for CASSLVHEYTGELFF.

This clonotype was seen many times. This chain joins TRBV11-3 and TRBJ2-5; 7 bases agree with TRBD2. CDR3 length equals 15 residues. V shed 5 bases and J 2 bases; nucleotides not matched to a gene: 8. CDR1 is SGHNT and CDR2 is YENEEA in the germline V gene. Here the CDR3 DNA reads TGTGCCAGCAGCCTGAGCGGGAAAATACAAGAGACCCAGTACTTC. Protein: CASSLSGKIQETQYF.

This clonotype was counted between two and nine times. The rearrangement links TRBV28 to TRBJ2-3, with D possibly matching TRBD2 (6 bases). V dropped 3 bases and J dropped 2 bases, with 9 bases sitting between them. The CDR3 consists of 14 residues. The germline gives CDR1 MDHEN, CDR2 SYDVKM. The CDR3 reads CASSFQGLTDTQYF. CDR3 nucleotide sequence: TGTGCCAGCAGTTTTCAGGGACTCACAGATACGCAGTATTTT.

This clonotype occurred many times. This chain uses TRBV7-2 with TRBJ2-3; no clear D. V was clipped by 1 base and J by 6 bases, with 8 bases between them. CDR3 size: 13 residues. Per the germline V gene, CDR1 is SGHTA and CDR2 is FQGNSA. This CDR3 reads CASSLDGVDTQYF. DNA of the CDR3: TGTGCCAGCAGCTTAGATGGGGTTGATACGCAGTATTTT.

This clonotype was observed a single time. A much larger clone lies one base from this, so it may be a read error. This chain links TRBV28 with TRBJ2-1, with D tentatively TRBD2 (5 bases). Germline loops: CDR1 MDHEN, CDR2 SYDVKM. The CDR3 extends over 14 amino acids. CDR3 protein: CARRRSGTYNEQFF. CDR3 DNA: TGTGCCCGCAGGAGGTCGGGTACCTACAATGAGCAGTTCTTC.

CDR3 loop: CASSPPVTMGEAFF. The CDR3 DNA follows: TGTGCCAGCAGCCCGCCCGTGACAATGGGCGAAGCTTTCTTT. The rearrangement uses TRBV28 and TRBJ1-1, with unresolved D. Germline lookup yields CDR1 MDHEN and CDR2 SYDVKM. V lost 6 bases and J 8 bases, leaving 19 bases between the germline ends. The CDR3 runs 14 residues. Supplemented by reference TRBV28 and TRBJ1-1, the full variable domain reads DVKVTQSSRYLVKRTGEKVFLECVQDMDHENMFWYRQDPGLGLRLIYFSYDVKMKEKGDIPEGYSVSREKKERFSLILESASTNQTSMYLCASSPPVTMGEAFFGQGTRLTVV.

The chain carries TRBV6-2 or TRBV6-3 and TRBJ1-5; D might be TRBD1 (5 bases). Germline values: CDR1 MNHEY, CDR2 SVGEGT. The CDR3 has 16 residues. Trimming removed 5 bases from V and 3 bases from J, with 17 bases in between. CDR3 amino acids: CASSPRRGDFNQPQHF. The CDR3 bases are TGTGCCAGCAGTCCCCGGAGAGGGGATTTCAATCAGCCCCAGCATTTT.

The chain links TRBV12-3 or TRBV12-4 to TRBJ1-5; perhaps TRBD1 as D (6 bases). V lost 3 bases, J lost 1 base, and 16 bases lay in between. The CDR3 is made up of 17 amino acids. CDR3 residues: CASSFSVQGGSNQPQHF. The CDR3 bases are TGTGCCAGCAGTTTCAGTGTACAGGGAGGGAGCAATCAGCCCCAGCATTTT.

This clonotype was observed at least ten times. This rearrangement joins TRBV19 to TRBJ2-5, with 8 bases identical to TRBD1. The J segment lost 5 bases and the V segment lost 2 bases, leaving 10 bases of the junction unmatched. CDR1 is LNHDA, CDR2 SQIVND, per germline (reference sequence). This CDR3 is built from 16 residues. Written as DNA, the CDR3 is TGTGCCAGTAGTATATCTCTCCAGGGGGCTTTCGAGACCCAGTACTTC. Protein product: CASSISLQGAFETQYF.

V gene TRBV20-1 combines with J gene TRBJ2-1, with 7 positions matching TRBD2. This CDR3 comprises 15 residues. Germline V gives CDR1 DFQATT, CDR2 SNEGSKA (reference sequence). Germline trimming cut 5 bases from V and 2 bases from J; bases unmatched to any gene: 9. The CDR3: CSAWGREKPYNEQFF. The CDR3 DNA sequence: TGCAGTGCTTGGGGGAGGGAGAAGCCCTACAATGAGCAGTTCTTC.

This clonotype was recorded at least ten times. The chain links TRBV7-9 to TRBJ2-1; perhaps TRBD2 as D (5 bases). Trimming shortened V by 9 bases and J by 6 bases, and 15 bases separated the two germline ends. The CDR3 loop spans 13 amino acids. The germline CDR1 and CDR2 sequences are SEHNR and FQNEAQ (reference sequence). In DNA, the CDR3 is TGTGCCAGTTATTGGGATCGGGGCAATGAGCAGTTCTTC. It encodes CASYWDRGNEQFF.

This clonotype was seen a few times. This chain links TRBV5-6 with TRBJ1-1; perhaps TRBD1 as D (6 bases). Germline CDR1 and CDR2: SGHDT and YYEEEE. This CDR3 is built from 15 residues. V was trimmed by 6 bases and J by 8 bases, leaving 23 bases between them. The CDR3 region is CASTSGGWGRTEAFF. DNA for the CDR3: TGTGCCAGCACCTCGGGGGGGTGGGGGCGCACGGAAGCTTTCTTT.

The CDR3 is CAISVERGGNEQFF. In DNA form, the CDR3 reads TGTGCCATCAGTGTAGAGCGGGGGGGGAATGAGCAGTTCTTC. The chain recombines TRBV10-3 with TRBJ2-1; 10 bases align to TRBD2. Germline lookup yields CDR1 ENHRY and CDR2 SYGVKD. The CDR3 consists of 14 residues. The trim removed 4 bases at V and 7 bases at J, leaving 4 bases unmatched.

Many counts were recorded for this clonotype. This chain connects TRBV7-2 to TRBJ2-5, with 7 bases lining up with TRBD2. The ends lost 3 bases at V and 4 bases at J; junction bases unmatched: 8. Germline lookup yields CDR1 SGHTA and CDR2 FQGNSA. CDR3 size: 15 residues. CDR3 residues: CASSFGGRAGETQYF. CDR3 nucleotide sequence: TGTGCCAGCAGCTTCGGAGGGAGGGCCGGAGAGACCCAGTACTTC. Using reference TRBV7-2 and TRBJ2-5 for the parts outside the CDR3, the full variable domain is GAGVSQSPSNKVTEKGKDVELRCDPISGHTALYWYRQSLGQGLEFLIYFQGNSAPDKSGLPSDRFSAERTGGSVSTLTIQRTQQEDSAVYLCASSFGGRAGETQYFGPGTRLLVL.